Listed below are T cell receptor beta chains from one sample, sequenced in a study of OX40 agonist ivuxolimab in advanced cancers. Data came from immunoSEQ multiplex PCR; TCRdb stores just in-frame clones and leaves some out. The sample lists over 80,000 clones; 86% were seen once. The specimen comprised CD4+ or CD8+ T cells sorted from blood, sampled in a trial of the OX40 agonist ivuxolimab. These TCRs come from an adult with an advanced solid tumor such as melanoma, head and neck, liver or kidney cancer. Each CDR3 is given with its conserved first and last residue. D genes are given only for firm matches. Expanded clones are given a class, and other clones once, few, many or no size at all.

v_gene	j_gene	d_gene	abundance	CDR3nt	CDR3aa
TRBV4-1	TRBJ2-1	.	.	TGCGCCAGCAGCCAGTCAGGGGCGGCTTACAATGAGCAGTTCTTC	CASSQSGAAYNEQFF
TRBV2	TRBJ2-5	TRBD2	.	TGTGCCGGGAGGGGCGGGAAAGGCCAAGAGACCCAGTACTTC	CAGRGGKGQETQYF
TRBV18	TRBJ1-1	.	.	TGTGCCAGCTCCCTGGGTGACCTAAAGAACACTGAAGCTTTCTTT	CASSLGDLKNTEAFF
TRBV5-1	TRBJ1-1	.	.	TGCGCCAGCAGCTTGGGGGAACCAGTACTCACTGAAGCTTTCTTT	CASSLGEPVLTEAFF
TRBV6-5	TRBJ1-5	.	.	TGTGCCAGCAGCCCCGGCGGACAGAGCAATCAGCCCCAGCATTTT	CASSPGGQSNQPQHF
TRBV25-1	TRBJ1-4	TRBD1	.	TGTGCCAGCAGTCTCCAGACAGGGGGAGGTGAAAAACTGTTTTTT	CASSLQTGGGEKLFF
TRBV6-4	TRBJ1-2	.	.	TGTGCCAGCACCCCATGGAGGGCTAGCTACACCTTC	CASTPWRASYTF
TRBV5-1	TRBJ2-7	TRBD1	.	TGCGCCAGCAGCTCGGCGACAGGGCCTCGCGAGCAGTACTTC	CASSSATGPREQYF
TRBV10-2	TRBJ2-7	TRBD2	.	TGCGCCAGCATCTCGGGACTAGCGGGGTTCTACGAGCAGTACTTC	CASISGLAGFYEQYF
TRBV30	TRBJ2-5	.	.	TGTGCCTGGGCCCGGAATGGTTTGGAGACCCAGTACTTC	CAWARNGLETQYF
TRBV11-3	TRBJ1-1	.	.	TGTGCCAGCAGTCCATTCTCGAACACTGAAGCTTTCTTT	CASSPFSNTEAFF
TRBV16	TRBJ1-3	.	.	TGTGCCAGCAGCCAGCTACAGGGCTCTGGAAACACCATATATTTT	CASSQLQGSGNTIYF
TRBV7-9	TRBJ1-2	.	few	TGTGCCAGCAGCTTAGTCGTAGGGGCGGATGGCTACACCTTC	CASSLVVGADGYTF
TRBV30	TRBJ1-1	.	.	TGTGCCTGGAGTCCAATCCGGGGAACTGAAGCTTTCTTT	CAWSPIRGTEAFF
TRBV29-1	TRBJ2-7	TRBD1	once	TGCAGCGTTCGGGGGACAGGGGCCTACGAGCAGTACTTC	CSVRGTGAYEQYF
TRBV9	TRBJ2-1	.	once	TGTGCCAGCAGCGCCCGTCTCAATGAGCAGTTCTTC	CASSARLNEQFF
TRBV2	TRBJ1-1	.	once	TGTGCCAGCAGGGGAGGGGGAGACACTGAAGCTTTCTTT	CASRGGGDTEAFF
TRBV29-1	TRBJ1-1	.	.	TGCAGCGTTGTGGGGCAGGGCATCGAAGCTTTCTTT	CSVVGQGIEAFF
TRBV19	TRBJ1-1	.	.	TGTGCCAGTAGTCCCGGTTCCAGCCTGAACACTGAAGCTTTCTTT	CASSPGSSLNTEAFF
TRBV5-1	TRBJ2-2	.	once	TGCGCCAGCAGCTTGACAGGATCCGGGGAGCTGTTTTTT	CASSLTGSGELFF
TRBV11-2	TRBJ2-1	.	.	TGTGCCAGCAGACTCCGGGTGGACTCCTACAATGAGCAGTTCTTC	CASRLRVDSYNEQFF
TRBV7-9	TRBJ1-1	.	.	TGTGCCAGCAGCTTTGGGACGAACACTGAAGCTTTCTTT	CASSFGTNTEAFF
TRBV7-9	TRBJ2-2	TRBD1	.	TGTGCCAGCAGCCCCCTCAGGACAGGGGGCCCCGGGGAGCTGTTTTTT	CASSPLRTGGPGELFF
TRBV5-8	TRBJ2-3	.	.	TGTGCCAGCACCGAATCTCGGACAGTCACAGATACGCAGTATTTT	CASTESRTVTDTQYF
TRBV5-4	TRBJ2-3	.	.	TGTGCCAGCAGCTTTCTAGAGGGGGATACGCAGTATTTT	CASSFLEGDTQYF
TRBV6-1	TRBJ2-1	TRBD2	.	TGTGCCAGCAGTATAGCGGGGGGGTCGGTTGAGCAGTTCTTC	CASSIAGGSVEQFF
TRBV2	TRBJ2-4	.	.	TGTGCCAGCAGGGAGGGTGGGGTCGGCATTCAGTACTTC	CASREGGVGIQYF
TRBV19	TRBJ1-2	TRBD1	.	TGTGCCAGTACCTCGACAGGGGGCGCGAATGGCTACACCTTC	CASTSTGGANGYTF
TRBV5-8	TRBJ2-1	TRBD2	.	TGTGCCAGCAGCTCCCCTAGACTAGCGGGAGAAGTCTCCTACAATGAGCAGTTCTTC	CASSSPRLAGEVSYNEQFF
TRBV6-1	TRBJ2-7	TRBD1	.	TGTGCCAGCACTGTGGGGACAGGCCTGCGGCAGTACTTC	CASTVGTGLRQYF
TRBV2	TRBJ1-6	.	few	TGTGCCAGCAGTGTCCAGTTTAATTCACCCCTCCACTTT	CASSVQFNSPLHF
TRBV19	TRBJ1-3	.	.	TGTGCCAGTAATAGGGGCTTCGCTGGAAACACCATATATTTT	CASNRGFAGNTIYF
TRBV15	TRBJ2-3	.	.	TGTGCCACCAGCAGATCGGACGGAGATACGCAGTATTTT	CATSRSDGDTQYF
TRBV7-3	TRBJ1-1	.	.	TGTGCCAGCAGCTCCTCCTCCTTGACTCCGGGGACTGAAGCTTTCTTT	CASSSSSLTPGTEAFF
TRBV18	TRBJ2-7	.	once	TGTGCCAGCTCCCCCCAGGCGGACAAGTTCGAGCAGTACTTC	CASSPQADKFEQYF
TRBV9	TRBJ2-3	.	.	TGTGCCAGCAGCGTACGGGCAGGGGGGTCAGATACGCAGTATTTT	CASSVRAGGSDTQYF
TRBV11-3	TRBJ2-7	TRBD1	few	TGTGCCAGCAGCTCTCACAGGGGGCTCGAGCAGTACTTC	CASSSHRGLEQYF
TRBV19	TRBJ2-3	TRBD2	.	TGTGCCAGTACCGTAACTAGCGGGAGAACAGATACGCAGTATTTT	CASTVTSGRTDTQYF
TRBV7-2	TRBJ2-7	TRBD1	.	TGTGCCAGCAGCACGCGACAGGGGCTCTCCTACGAGCAGTACTTC	CASSTRQGLSYEQYF
TRBV30	TRBJ1-4	.	medium-sized	TGTGCCTGGAGTGTTAATGAAAAACTGTTTTTT	CAWSVNEKLFF
TRBV7-2	TRBJ2-7	.	.	TGTGCCAGCAGCCCCGGCGGGGGCCTCTCCTACGAGCAGTACTTC	CASSPGGGLSYEQYF
TRBV19	TRBJ1-1	TRBD1	.	TGTGCCAGTAGTCCAGGACAGGGAGGGAACACTGAAGCTTTCTTT	CASSPGQGGNTEAFF